The subject of this entry is one T cell receptor beta chain. This clonotype has more than one count but fewer than ten. Its antigen target is currently unknown. A much larger clone differs by one base, so this may be a read error. Stable hyperthyroidism was defined as no progression to ophthalmopathy within 18 months of follow-up. Hyperthyroidism patients were newly diagnosed, with disease duration under 2 months, and aged 18 to 65 years. Patients with other autoimmune diseases, uncontrolled infections, pregnancy or lactation were excluded from the study. Diagnosis was based on clinical symptoms, serum thyroxine, TRAb, thyroid ultrasound and orbital computed tomography. PBMCs were isolated from 7.5 to 10 ml of fresh peripheral blood by Ficoll-Paque density gradient centrifugation. Total RNA was extracted with Trizol reagent and quality-checked on an Agilent 2100 Bioanalyzer. The CDR3 starts with the cysteine, ends with the phenylalanine, and has 13 residues. Kept here is only the CDR3 DNA, which spans 39 bases and is read in frame from base 1. CDR1 and CDR2 are read off the germline V gene as MRHNA and SNTAGT. The V end loses 4 bases and the J end loses 5 bases, and a stretch of 6 bases separates them.

The data are from a study of Graves' ophthalmopathy and Graves' hyperthyroidism listed by TCRdb under 2018. About the investigation overall: Peripheral blood was collected at initial diagnosis, before any treatment. TCR beta repertoire signatures were used to distinguish Graves' ophthalmopathy from Graves' hyperthyroidism and to predict progression to ophthalmopathy. In total, approximately 140 blood samples were TCR-sequenced: under 45 ophthalmopathy, 80 or so hyperthyroidism and approximately 17 hyperthyroidism-to-ophthalmopathy patients. To explore V-J signatures that separate ophthalmopathy from hyperthyroidism, a discovery set of approximately 100 patients was enrolled, consisting of about 41 with ophthalmopathy and around 60 with stable hyperthyroidism. An independent validation cohort was composed of approximately 18 hyperthyroidism patients and around 16 patients who later progressed from hyperthyroidism to ophthalmopathy. In over 5 hyperthyroidism patients, the T-cell repertoire of thyroid tissue was compared with the T-cell repertoire of blood. Following sampling, methimazole starting at 30 mg daily was administered to hyperthyroidism patients, and high-dose intravenous methylprednisolone was administered to ophthalmopathy patients. The 85 to 100 discovery patients were divided at random into training and test sets in a 7:3 ratio. On the study overall, not on this receptor specifically: Most expanded thyroid clonotypes with a frequency above 0.001 also appeared in blood, which suggests that blood repertoires may reflect the immune response in the thyroid. In validation, the model predicted ophthalmopathy progression with about 70% sensitivity and about 77% specificity; more than ten predicted patients were CT-confirmed with GO in a median of about 6.2 months. No statistical method was used to predetermine the sample size, and group allocation was not hidden from the investigators. Ophthalmopathy was separated from stable hyperthyroidism by the 13-signature model with just under 90% sensitivity and roughly 82% specificity in cross-validation and with 80%/75% in the test set.

For repertoire sequencing, the TCR beta CDR3 regions were amplified from RNA transcripts. The first round of RT-PCR was done with HTBI primers and the Qiagen OneStep RT-PCR kit, and was followed by a second round of multiplex PCR, then size selection and purification. The libraries underwent paired-end sequencing with 100 bp reads on an Illumina HiSeq2000. On the study's bioinformatics: SOAPnuke was used to process the reads, throwing out any read that had adapters, had uncalled bases, had a mean Phred below 15, or lacked an exact constant-primer or identifier match. COPE v1.2.5 was used to merge high-quality paired reads. Clonotypes were defined as unique nucleotide sequences and were aligned to IMGT TRB V, D and J references using MiTCR v1.1. The analysis was limited to V-J combinations with a frequency above 0.0001, which together covered 99.2% of the repertoires. A TCR clonal expansion and chaos score per V-J combination was defined as the ratio of F50 clonal expansion to chaos observed in the TCRdist matrix. Welch's t-statistics and random forest were used to reduce features to 10 to 15 V-J combinations, which were fed into a naive Bayes classifier. Thyroid-blood repertoire similarity was quantified with the Morisita-Horn index. In TCRdb, the public reads were trimmed at Q25 with fastp and aligned with MiXCR, with productive beta chains retained. Under each unique CDR3 protein, matching rows form one entry showing the most common genes and DNA. The V and J calls and clone size come from TCRdb's table, not from the authors' own analysis. The sample contains hundreds of thousands of distinct CDR3 sequences, approximately 22% of them found a single time. The ten largest clones capture approximately 6.9% of the sample.

This chain joins TRBV6-4 to TRBJ1-6; TRBD1 is perhaps the D gene, given 5 matching bases. This TCR came from a woman younger than 35 with stable Graves' hyperthyroidism. Some clones in this sample may be carry-over from other donors' samples. Donor details come from another sample of the same person, matched by shared clones. Sample: peripheral blood. The CDR3 loop reads CASSAGDNSPLHF. The DNA reads TGTGCCAGCAGTGCGGGGGATAATTCACCCCTCCACTTT.